This record covers a single T cell receptor beta chain. Its antigen specificity is not known. Base qualities were left out, and no much larger clone turns up one base away. This record comes from a study of blood T cell repertoires in COVID-19 (dated by TCRdb to 2020 to 2022). Regarding the research as a whole: Samples from collaborators originated in the United States, Italy and Spain and spanned both the acute and convalescent phases of COVID-19. The prospective study material was composed of cDNA or gDNA derived from T cells, B-cell-depleted T cells, or PBMCs. Deeply sampled blood TCRbeta repertoires from subjects exposed to, actively infected with, or recovered from COVID-19 were included in the dataset. The repertoires were released in a freely available public database intended as a resource for research on the immune response to SARS-CoV-2. The samples were drawn from two sources: the first 160 participants of the ongoing ImmuneRACE study, and fewer than 1,500 subjects contributed by 6 global collaborators. A de-identified subject ID, COVID-19 status, age in years and sex were almost always included in the sample metadata. Where HLA class I and class II types were available, the types were taken from metadata supplied by the sample provider, not from assay-based typing. Overall study results and their limits: The quantity of clinical and demographic metadata differed by source and by participant and was supplied without curation.

Trimming takes 5 bases from V and 5 bases from J, and the germline ends sit 16 bases apart. The CDR3 holds 15 amino acids from the cysteine to the phenylalanine. The retained sequence is limited to the CDR3, 45 bases, with the frame set at the first base. The CDR1 and CDR2 encoded by the germline V gene are MDHEN and SYDVKM. Participants in the prospective study were enrolled through a virtual design, were aged about 18 to 90 years, and lived in fewer than 30 United States geographic areas. In the prospective study, cohorts were assigned on the basis of participant-reported clinical history obtained from a screening survey and a study questionnaire. A participant counted as exposed if, within 2 weeks of entering the study, that participant had been in contact with someone who had a PCR-confirmed or clinician-diagnosed COVID-19 case. In the prospective study, mobile phlebotomists collected whole blood, serum and a nasopharyngeal or oropharyngeal swab from each participant. Prospective study participants could optionally give additional blood draws and questionnaires over an approximately 2-month period. Prospective study blood samples were shipped either frozen or at room temperature before DNA extraction.

The immunoSEQ Assay, a bias-controlled multiplex PCR, was used to amplify TCRbeta CDR3 regions from genomic DNA. Regarding the original processing steps: Nucleated cell counts per sample were estimated from amplification of reference gene primers within the assay. To quantify the absolute abundance of each unique TCRbeta CDR3 rearrangement, sequence reads were collapsed and filtered. For each sample, productive Simpson clonality was calculated as the square root of Simpson's diversity index across productive rearrangements. This is the immuneACCESS table as TCRdb keeps it, with only in-frame sequences that have V and J called. A part of the clones is gone; compared with another copy, unresolved V genes explain less than half, and the rest is unexplained. The DNA gave D and trimming, while V, J and clone size come from that table. For this sample the table gives more than 110,000 clones, of which under 85% were detected only once. Approximately 1.6% of the sample rests with the top ten.

The clonotype comes from a woman between 18 and 29 years old who had been exposed to COVID-19. Source material: PBMCs or T cells enriched from blood (not recorded which). The chain joins TRBV28 to TRBJ1-3; tentative D gene TRBD1, with 6 bases matching. The CDR3 region has the sequence CASSQALQGRNTIYF. The DNA sequence reads TGTGCCAGCAGTCAGGCCCTTCAGGGGAGAAACACCATATATTTT.